The present entry profiles one T cell receptor beta chain with its context. RNA amounts of about 0.5 to 1 ug underwent reverse transcription with random hexamers. TCRdb passed the immunoSEQ multiplex PCR reads through MiXCR, listing each CDR3 protein once. The sample holds around 150,000 distinct CDR3 sequences, approximately 95% seen once. This entry comes from a study of CD8 T cells in Susac syndrome. Sequenced sample: CD4+ T cells from PBMCs. This sequence was found in a human donor with Susac syndrome.

As DNA, the CDR3 is TGCGCCAGCAGCCAGACATTACCTTCAGATACGCAGTATTTT. Protein sequence: CASSQTLPSDTQYF. The chain uses TRBV4-1 and TRBJ2-3; the D is unclear. This CDR3 has 14 amino acids. Germline V CDR1 and CDR2: MGHRA, YSYEKL. V gave up 3 bases and J gave up 4 bases, with 11 bases separating them.